The clone carrying this TCR beta chain showed up just once. V lost 8 bases and J lost 5; bases outside the gene matches: 10. Germline lookup yields CDR1 WSHSY and CDR2 SAAADI. The CDR3 consists of 14 residues. This record comes from a study of blood T cell repertoires in COVID-19. Here immunoSEQ multiplex PCR was the method, and the copy in TCRdb shows in-frame clones only, minus some. The data show some 450,000 clones, 88% seen once. The TCR originated in a woman aged 45-59 years with COVID-19, enrolled during active disease. The chain combines TRBV10-2 with TRBJ1-2; 8 nucleotides match TRBD1. Sequencing was performed on peripheral blood. The CDR3 nucleotides read TGCGCCAGCGGAGAGCAGGGGGCTTCGTATGGCTACACCTTC. The encoded protein is CASGEQGASYGYTF.